This T cell receptor (beta chain) appears in the sequencing data of a study of response to subunit inactivated influenza vaccine. The study's findings and limits: Authors suggested each seasonal influenza vaccination recruits few new T cells.

As concerns this clonotype: The antigen remains unidentified.

TCRdb analysed the RT-PCR reads with MiXCR anew, one entry per CDR3 protein. The sample holds 400,000 to 650,000 distinct CDR3 sequences; approximately 7.7% are singletons and the top ten take around 14%. CDR1 is LGHNA and CDR2 is YNFKEQ in the germline V gene. The CDR3 is 15 residues long. The V and J ends lost 1 base and 0 bases respectively, with 9 bases between them. J is TRBJ1-1 and V is TRBV4-2; unclear D gene. The sequence was collected from a man in his fifties or sixties who received an inactivated influenza vaccine. This sample comprised PBMCs from blood, obtained around 25 months after vaccination. The CDR3 DNA reads TGTGCCAGCAGCCAAGCAGCAGTCGTGAACACTGAAGCTTTCTTT. The encoded protein is CASSQAAVVNTEAFF.